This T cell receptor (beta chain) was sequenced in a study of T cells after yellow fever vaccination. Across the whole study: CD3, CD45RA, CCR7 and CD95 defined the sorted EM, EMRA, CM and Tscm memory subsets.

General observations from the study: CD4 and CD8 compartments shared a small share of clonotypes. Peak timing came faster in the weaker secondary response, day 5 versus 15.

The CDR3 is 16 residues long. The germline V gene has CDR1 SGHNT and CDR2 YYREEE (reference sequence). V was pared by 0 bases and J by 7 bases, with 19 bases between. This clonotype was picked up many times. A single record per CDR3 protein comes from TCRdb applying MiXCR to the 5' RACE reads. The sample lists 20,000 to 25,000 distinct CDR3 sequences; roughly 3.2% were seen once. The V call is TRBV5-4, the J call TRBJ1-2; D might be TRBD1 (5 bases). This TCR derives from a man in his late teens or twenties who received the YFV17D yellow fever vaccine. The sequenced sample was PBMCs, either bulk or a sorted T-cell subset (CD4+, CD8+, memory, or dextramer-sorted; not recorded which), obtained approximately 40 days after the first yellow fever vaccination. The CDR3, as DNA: TGTGCCAGCAGCTTGGCCCCGGGGCAGGGTGCCGCTGGCTACACCTTC. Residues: CASSLAPGQGAAGYTF.